Below are 2 T cell receptor beta chains sequenced from a single sample in a study of CD8+ T cells in alopecia areata. The sample's treatment: oral pan-JAK inhibitor, 5-10 mg twice daily. Sequencing templates came from extracted RNA that was reverse transcribed into cDNA. Assay: immunoSEQ multiplex PCR; the TCRdb copy retains only in-frame clones and omits some. The profile covers roughly 200,000 clones, with more than 30% appearing a single time and 0.48% taken by the ten largest. The source material was CD4+ T cells sorted from blood, sampled between weeks 30 and 35, from a patient treated with tofacitinib. Receptors originate from a human donor with alopecia areata.

This clone was seen a handful of times. The chain carries TRBV19 and TRBJ1-2, with D unresolved. The CDR3 loop spans 12 amino acids. Germline V CDR1 and CDR2: LNHDA, SQIVND (reference sequence). The V gene lost 6 bases and the J gene lost 5 bases, with 10 bases spanning the gap. CDR3 loop: CASRPGSYGYTF. The DNA of the CDR3 is TGTGCCAGTAGGCCGGGAAGTTATGGCTACACCTTC.

This clone was detected only once. The chain carries TRBV27 and TRBJ2-1; no firm D call. The V and J ends lost 2 bases and 4 bases respectively, with 9 bases between them. The CDR3 spans 14 residues. Per germline, CDR1 MNHEY and CDR2 SMNVEV (reference sequence). The CDR3 nucleotides read TGTGCCAGCAGTTTAGAACCCCATTACAATGAGCAGTTCTTC. Its protein is CASSLEPHYNEQFF.